A single sample is the source of the 10 T cell receptor beta chains below, sequenced in a study of blood T cell repertoires in COVID-19. The data were produced by immunoSEQ multiplex PCR, yet TCRdb's version contains in-frame clones alone and is incomplete. This sample has about 120,000 clones, with about 85% found just once. The sample was peripheral blood. These receptor sequences come from a human donor in a cohort sampled during active COVID-19.

This chain links TRBV11-3 with TRBJ1-2; TRBD1 agrees at 11 bases. Trimming removed 4 bases from V and 7 bases from J; junction bases left unmatched: 5. CDR1 is SGHNT and CDR2 is YENEEA in the germline V gene. This CDR3 comprises 14 residues. CDR3 sequence: CASSSGTGGGGYTF. CDR3 sequence (DNA): TGTGCCAGCAGCTCCGGGACAGGGGGTGGTGGCTACACCTTC.

The chain couples TRBV19 to TRBJ2-7, with TRBD2 as a possible D gene (5 bases). This CDR3 is built from 14 residues. V lost 3 bases and J 7 bases, leaving 16 bases between the germline ends. CDR1 and CDR2 (germline): LNHDA, SQIVND (reference sequence). The CDR3: CASSIGIQPREQYF. The CDR3 DNA reads TGTGCCAGTAGTATCGGGATCCAACCAAGAGAGCAGTACTTC.

V usage is TRBV11-2 and J usage is TRBJ1-4; no reliable D call. Germline V gives CDR1 SGHAT, CDR2 FQNNGV. V shed 5 bases and J shed 2 bases, with 9 bases lying between them. This CDR3 has 14 amino acids. The CDR3 reads CASSPGSTNEKLFF. Written as DNA, the CDR3 is TGTGCCAGCAGCCCCGGGAGTACTAATGAAAAACTGTTTTTT.

J is TRBJ2-1 and V is TRBV7-6; 9 bases fit TRBD2. The CDR3 covers 18 residues. Germline CDR1 SGHVS, CDR2 FNYEAQ. J lost 2 bases, V lost 2 bases, and 10 bases had no gene match. CDR3 bases: TGTGCCAGCAGCTTAACGAGTAGCGGGAGACTCCCCTACAATGAGCAGTTCTTC. Translating it yields CASSLTSSGRLPYNEQFF.

The chain carries TRBV29-1 and TRBJ1-1; D possibly corresponds to TRBD1 (5 bases). Germline CDR1 is SQVTM and CDR2 is ANQGSEA. The CDR3 runs to 12 residues. V was shortened by 4 bases and J by 1 base, with 7 bases between the two germline ends. CDR3 region: CSVGQPNTEAFF. CDR3 DNA sequence: TGCAGCGTTGGACAGCCGAACACTGAAGCTTTCTTT.

The rearrangement links TRBV2 to TRBJ2-3, with D unclear. The CDR3 has 13 residues. Germline V gene data show CDR1 as SNHLY and CDR2 as FYNNEI. V was cut by 1 base and J by 6 bases, with 8 bases left in between. CDR3 nucleotide sequence: TGTGCCAGCAGTGAAGTTTCTCTGGATACGCAGTATTTT. Translating gives CASSEVSLDTQYF.

The chain employs TRBV4-1 and TRBJ2-2; D is unclear. The V and J ends lost 0 bases and 0 bases respectively, with 14 bases between them. The CDR3 covers 18 residues. Germline V CDR1 and CDR2: MGHRA, YSYEKL. The CDR3 DNA reads as TGCGCCAGCAGCCAAGATATTCGGTGGGCCGCGAACACCGGGGAGCTGTTTTTT. Amino acid sequence: CASSQDIRWAANTGELFF.

V and J are TRBV11-3 and TRBJ2-4; 9 bases align to TRBD1. Germline lookup yields CDR1 SGHNT and CDR2 YENEEA. The CDR3 spans 15 residues. V dropped 6 bases and J dropped 4; count of bases not matched to a gene: 7. The CDR3 DNA reads as TGTGCCAGCAGTCGGACAGGGGCTCAAAAAAACATTCAGTACTTC. It translates to CASSRTGAQKNIQYF.

The rearrangement uses TRBV3-1 (or the pseudogene TRBV3-2) and TRBJ2-2; TRBD2 aligns across 14 bases. This CDR3 region has 17 residues. The germline gives CDR1 LGHDT, CDR2 YNNKEL (reference sequence). V lost 3 bases, J lost 1 base, and 1 base stayed unmatched. The CDR3 DNA reads as TGTGCCAGCAGCCATGGACTAGCGGGGGGGAACACCGGGGAGCTGTTTTTT. This encodes CASSHGLAGGNTGELFF.

The CDR3 protein is CASSLVAGQNYGYTF. The CDR3 DNA sequence: TGTGCCAGCAGTTTAGTAGCAGGACAAAACTATGGCTACACCTTC. The rearrangement joins TRBV27 to TRBJ1-2, with a tentative D call TRBD1 (5 bases). The CDR3 sequence is 15 residues long. Trimming removed 2 bases from V and 2 bases from J, with 12 bases in between. CDR1 is MNHEY and CDR2 is SMNVEV in the germline V gene (reference sequence).